The sequence of this TCR beta chain was determined in a study of blood T cells in healthy people across ages. Study in general: For every two T cells, template switching captured about one barcoded beta molecule.

Through a sample-barcoded 5' primer and a J-beta primer mix, a second PCR was run for about 6 to 12 cycles. TCRdb recomputed calls from the 5' RACE reads with MiXCR, one row per CDR3 protein. The sample lists 1.8 million or so distinct CDR3 sequences, roughly two fifths occurring once. Whenever a sample was processed, at least 6 million PBMCs were isolated. This receptor was identified in a human donor in good health. Sequenced input: blood.

The CDR3 loop is CASSEIQGLVFYEQYF. Written as DNA, the CDR3 is TGTGCCAGCAGCGAGATACAAGGACTAGTTTTCTACGAGCAGTACTTC. V gene TRBV5-6 combines with J gene TRBJ2-4, with 7 bases lining up with TRBD2. Matching the DNA end better, TRBJ2-7 makes the J call doubtful. The CDR3 has 16 residues. Germline V gives CDR1 SGHDT, CDR2 YYEEEE.